Listed below are T cell receptor beta chains from one sample, sequenced in a study of early T cells in non-severe SARS-CoV-2 infection. TCRdb reanalysed the 5' RACE reads using MiXCR and keeps one entry per CDR3 protein. The repertoire holds about 67,000 distinct CDR3 sequences, with under 14% as singletons. Material: whole blood. These receptors all come from an adult who was a healthcare worker with PCR-confirmed SARS-CoV-2 infection or an uninfected control (not recorded which). The CDR3 runs from the conserved cysteine through the conserved F or W. Fields, in order: clone size, V gene, J gene, D gene, CDR3 length, CDR3 protein, CDR3 DNA. D genes are given only for firm matches. Not all rows give a size; the values are once, few, many and, for expanded clones, a class.

many	TRBV11-3	TRBJ2-3	-	17	CASSLGLSGLQEDTQYF	TGTGCCAGCAGCTTAGGGCTCTCAGGGTTGCAAGAAGATACGCAGTATTTT
few	TRBV5-1	TRBJ1-4	-	13	CASSREGGEKLFF	TGCGCCAGCTCCCGGGAGGGTGGTGAAAAACTGTTTTTT
many	TRBV29-1	TRBJ2-7	TRBD2	12	CSATPAGGEQYF	TGCAGCGCTACCCCGGCGGGGGGCGAGCAGTACTTC
many	TRBV20-1	TRBJ1-2	-	16	CSARDPRQDPNYGYTF	TGCAGTGCTAGAGATCCTCGGCAGGACCCTAACTATGGCTACACCTTC
-	TRBV29-1	TRBJ1-2	-	12	CSVERNNYGYTF	TGCAGCGTTGAAAGGAATAACTATGGCTACACCTTC
few	TRBV4-1	TRBJ2-5	-	15	CASSQEYRDQETQYF	TGCGCCAGCAGCCAAGAGTACAGGGACCAAGAGACCCAGTACTTC
-	TRBV20-1	TRBJ1-1	-	12	CSARALNTEAFF	TGCAGTGCCCGGGCCTTAAACACTGAAGCTTTCTTT
many	TRBV3-1	TRBJ2-3	-	19	CASSQESPRDSFSTDTQYF	TGTGCCAGCAGCCAAGAATCCCCGCGGGACAGTTTTAGCACAGATACGCAGTATTTT
few	TRBV7-9	TRBJ2-1	-	14	CASSLALVDNEQFF	TGTGCCAGCAGCTTAGCGCTGGTTGACAATGAGCAGTTCTTC
few	TRBV28	TRBJ2-3	-	12	CASTAATDTQYF	TGTGCCAGCACAGCGGCCACAGATACGCAGTATTTT
many	TRBV7-3	TRBJ2-3	TRBD2	13	CASSSHGGETQYF	TGTGCCAGCAGCTCTCACGGGGGGGAGACGCAGTATTTT
many	TRBV6-5	TRBJ1-1	-	16	CASTNSLINYRGEAFF	TGTGCCAGCACTAATAGTTTGATCAATTATAGGGGTGAAGCTTTCTTT
few	TRBV18	TRBJ1-1	-	17	CASSPPFGGGMNTEAFF	TGTGCCAGCTCACCACCTTTTGGGGGAGGGATGAACACTGAAGCTTTCTTT
many	TRBV6-1	TRBJ2-6	-	15	CASSGHRTGANVLTF	TGTGCCAGCAGTGGTCACAGGACCGGGGCCAACGTCCTGACTTTC
many	TRBV10-3	TRBJ1-1	-	14	CAISETGPRTEAFF	TGTGCCATCAGTGAGACAGGCCCTAGGACTGAAGCTTTCTTT
many	TRBV10-3	TRBJ2-5	TRBD2	13	CATLGVAGETQYF	TGTGCCACCCTGGGAGTAGCGGGGGAGACCCAGTACTTC
few	TRBV28	TRBJ1-2	TRBD1	12	CATSTGGYGYTF	TGTGCCACCAGCACAGGGGGCTATGGCTACACCTTC
few	TRBV10-2	TRBJ2-3	TRBD2	16	CASSESNSGGTDTQYF	TGCGCCAGCAGTGAGTCGAATAGCGGGGGCACAGATACGCAGTATTTT
-	TRBV11-2	TRBJ1-1	-	16	CASSFQEVSVNTEAFF	TGTGCCAGCAGCTTCCAAGAGGTTTCTGTGAACACTGAAGCTTTCTTT
few	TRBV10-1	TRBJ1-1	-	13	CASSDTLGTEAFF	TGCGCCAGCAGTGATACCTTGGGCACTGAAGCTTTCTTT
many	TRBV18	TRBJ2-5	-	12	CASSLLEETQYF	TGTGCCAGCTCACTCCTAGAAGAGACCCAGTACTTC
many	TRBV6-6	TRBJ2-3	TRBD2	13	CASSRDYTDTQYF	TGTGCCAGCAGCCGGGACTACACAGATACGCAGTATTTT